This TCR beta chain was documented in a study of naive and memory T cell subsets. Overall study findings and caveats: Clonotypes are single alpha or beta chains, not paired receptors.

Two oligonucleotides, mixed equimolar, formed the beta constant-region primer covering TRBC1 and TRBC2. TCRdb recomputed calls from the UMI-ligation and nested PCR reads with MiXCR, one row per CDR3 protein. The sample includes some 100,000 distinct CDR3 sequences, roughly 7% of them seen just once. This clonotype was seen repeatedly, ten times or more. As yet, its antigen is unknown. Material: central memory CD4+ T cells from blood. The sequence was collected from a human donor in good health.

The CDR3 region has the DNA TGTGCCAGCAGCTTGGCCGTCGCAGGGGCCACGGCTTTCTTT. Translation gives CASSLAVAGATAFF. The V gene is TRBV5-5, the J gene TRBJ1-1, with a tentative D call TRBD1 (6 bases). The germline gives CDR1 SGHKS, CDR2 YYEKEE (reference sequence). This CDR3 contains 14 residues. The V and J ends lost 0 bases and 11 bases respectively, with 17 bases between them. The full variable domain, rest sourced from reference TRBV5-5 and TRBJ1-1, is DAGVTQSPTHLIKTRGQQVTLRCSPISGHKSVSWYQQVLGQGPQFIFQYYEKEERGRGNFPDRFSARQFPNYSSELNVNALLLGDSALYLCASSLAVAGATAFFGQGTRLTVV.